Sequencing of this T cell receptor beta chain was carried out in a study of control samples from healthy donors and cancer patients. The method was immunoSEQ multiplex PCR; TCRdb's version includes in-frame clones alone and lacks a portion of them. The table has more than 50,000 clones, about nine tenths seen once; the top ten hold more than 1%. This clone has more than one count but fewer than ten. This receptor was obtained from a woman aged 50 to 65 with colorectal cancer. Material for sequencing was PBMCs.

The CDR3 sequence is CASRTGTVNQPQHF. CDR3 bases: TGTGCCAGCAGAACCGGGACAGTCAATCAGCCCCAGCATTTT. The chain couples TRBV28 to TRBJ1-5, with 7 bases fitting TRBD1. Looked up from germline, CDR1 is MDHEN and CDR2 is SYDVKM. V shed 6 bases, J shed 3 bases, and the junction held 5 bases outside the gene matches. The CDR3 is made up of 14 amino acids. The full variable domain, rest sourced from reference TRBV28 and TRBJ1-5, is DVKVTQSSRYLVKRTGEKVFLECVQDMDHENMFWYRQDPGLGLRLIYFSYDVKMKEKGDIPEGYSVSREKKERFSLILESASTNQTSMYLCASRTGTVNQPQHFGDGTRLSIL.